This T cell receptor beta chain was sequenced in a study of tumor-infiltrating lymphocytes in primary liver carcinoma. Worth noting for this clonotype: What it recognizes is unknown. The conserved phenylalanine or tryptophan normally closing the CDR3 is absent here, so this likely arose from a read error.

The germline V gene encodes CDR1 MNHEY and CDR2 SVGAGI. V gave up 7 bases and J gave up 6 bases; unmatched junction bases: 10. This CDR3 region has 14 residues. Total RNA amounting to 450 to 500 ng was the source from which TCR beta cDNA was made with a constant-region primer. Generation of the TCR beta libraries relied on three nested multiplex PCR rounds using slightly modified ARM-PCR. Both of the initial two PCR rounds ran for about 11 cycles and employed TRBV1-TRBV30 forward primers alongside a C-beta reverse primer. TCRdb processed the multiplex PCR reads anew with MiXCR; each CDR3 protein has one entry. The sample lists 50,000 or so distinct CDR3 sequences, around 77% seen once, with approximately 25% in the top ten. Overall study findings and caveats: Between tumor regions, pairs overlapped more than tumor-adjacent and tumor-blood pairs did. Tumor top-250-clone fractions significantly exceeded those of blood (p = 0.039).

Co-extracted RNA and DNA came from roughly 21-30 mg of unsorted bulk tissue. Chronic HBV infection affected patients, none of whom had received treatment. The chain joins TRBV6-5 to TRBJ2-7; TRBD1 aligns across 9 bases. The TCR comes from a man aged 35 to 55 with primary liver carcinoma and hepatitis B virus infection. The specimen sequenced was liver tumor tissue from sampling region 5. As for subset: tumor region T5, tumor centre. CDR3 DNA: TGTGCCAGCAATGCCGGGACAGGGCCCTCCGAGCAGTACATC. Translating it yields CASNAGTGPSEQYI.